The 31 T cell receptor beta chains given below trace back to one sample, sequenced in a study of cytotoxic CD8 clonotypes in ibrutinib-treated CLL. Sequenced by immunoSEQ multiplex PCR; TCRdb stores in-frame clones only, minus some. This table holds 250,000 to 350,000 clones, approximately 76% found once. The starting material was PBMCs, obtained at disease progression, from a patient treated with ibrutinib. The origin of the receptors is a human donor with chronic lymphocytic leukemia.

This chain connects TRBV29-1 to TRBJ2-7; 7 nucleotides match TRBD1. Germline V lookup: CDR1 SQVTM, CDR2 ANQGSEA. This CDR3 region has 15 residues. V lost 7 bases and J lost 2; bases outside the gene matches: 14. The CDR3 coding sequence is TGCAGCGCCCGGAGTCGGGACAGCCACCCCTACGAGCAGTACTTC. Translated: CSARSRDSHPYEQYF.

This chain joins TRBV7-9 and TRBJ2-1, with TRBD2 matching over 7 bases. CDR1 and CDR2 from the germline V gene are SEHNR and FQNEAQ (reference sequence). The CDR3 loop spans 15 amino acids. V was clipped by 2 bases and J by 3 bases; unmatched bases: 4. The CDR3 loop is CASSLLLANYNEQFF. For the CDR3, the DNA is TGTGCCAGCAGCTTACTACTAGCGAACTACAATGAGCAGTTCTTC.

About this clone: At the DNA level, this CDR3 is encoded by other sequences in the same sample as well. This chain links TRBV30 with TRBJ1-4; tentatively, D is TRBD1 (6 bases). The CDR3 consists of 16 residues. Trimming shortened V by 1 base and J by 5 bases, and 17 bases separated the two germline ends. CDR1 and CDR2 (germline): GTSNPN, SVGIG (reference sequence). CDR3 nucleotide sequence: TGTGCCTGGAGTGGCCCTTTGGGACAAGGAAATGAAAAACTGTTTTTT. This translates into CAWSGPLGQGNEKLFF.

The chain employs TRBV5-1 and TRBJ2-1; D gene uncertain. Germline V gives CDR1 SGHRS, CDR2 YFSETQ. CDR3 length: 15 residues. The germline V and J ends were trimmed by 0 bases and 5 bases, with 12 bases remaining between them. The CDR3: CASSLGPSEHNEQFF. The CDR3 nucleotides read TGCGCCAGCAGCTTGGGCCCTTCCGAGCACAATGAGCAGTTCTTC.

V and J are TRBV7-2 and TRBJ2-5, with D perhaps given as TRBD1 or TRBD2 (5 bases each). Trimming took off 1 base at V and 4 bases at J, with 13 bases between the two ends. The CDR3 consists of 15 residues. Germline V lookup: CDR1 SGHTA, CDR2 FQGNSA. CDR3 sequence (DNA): TGTGCCAGCAGCTTAGACACGGGGACGGGAGAGACCCAGTACTTC. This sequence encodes CASSLDTGTGETQYF. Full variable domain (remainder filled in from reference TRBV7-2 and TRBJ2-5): GAGVSQSPSNKVTEKGKDVELRCDPISGHTALYWYRQSLGQGLEFLIYFQGNSAPDKSGLPSDRFSAERTGGSVSTLTIQRTQQEDSAVYLCASSLDTGTGETQYFGPGTRLLVL.

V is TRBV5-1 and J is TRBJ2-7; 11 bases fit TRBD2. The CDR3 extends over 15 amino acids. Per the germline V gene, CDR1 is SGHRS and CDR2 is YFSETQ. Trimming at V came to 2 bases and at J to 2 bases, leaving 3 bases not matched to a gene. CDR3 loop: CASSFLSGGAYEQYF. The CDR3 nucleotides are TGCGCCAGCAGCTTCCTTAGCGGGGGGGCCTACGAGCAGTACTTC. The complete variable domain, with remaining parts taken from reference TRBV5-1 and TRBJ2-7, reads KAGVTQTPRYLIKTRGQQVTLSCSPISGHRSVSWYQQTPGQGLQFLFEYFSETQRNKGNFPGRFSGRQFSNSRSEMNVSTLELGDSALYLCASSFLSGGAYEQYFGPGTRLTVT.

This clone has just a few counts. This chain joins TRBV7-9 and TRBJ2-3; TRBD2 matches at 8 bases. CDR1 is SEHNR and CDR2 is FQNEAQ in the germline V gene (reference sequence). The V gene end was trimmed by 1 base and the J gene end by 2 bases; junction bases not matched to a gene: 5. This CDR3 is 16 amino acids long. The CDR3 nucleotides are TGTGCCAGCAGCTTAGATCCCGGACTAGCCACAGATACGCAGTATTTT. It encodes CASSLDPGLATDTQYF.

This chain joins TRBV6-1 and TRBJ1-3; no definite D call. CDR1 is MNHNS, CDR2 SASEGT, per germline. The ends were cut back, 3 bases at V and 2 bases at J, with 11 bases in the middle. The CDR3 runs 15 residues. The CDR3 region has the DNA TGTGCCAGCAGTGAGGTCAGGCTCGCTGGAAACACCATATATTTT. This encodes CASSEVRLAGNTIYF.

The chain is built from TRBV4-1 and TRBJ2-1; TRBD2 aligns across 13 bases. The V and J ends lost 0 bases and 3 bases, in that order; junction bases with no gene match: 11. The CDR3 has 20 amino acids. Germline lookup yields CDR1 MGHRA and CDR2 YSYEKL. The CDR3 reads CASSQEGPGLAGLIYNEQFF. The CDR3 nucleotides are TGCGCCAGCAGCCAAGAAGGTCCGGGACTAGCGGGGCTTATCTACAATGAGCAGTTCTTC.

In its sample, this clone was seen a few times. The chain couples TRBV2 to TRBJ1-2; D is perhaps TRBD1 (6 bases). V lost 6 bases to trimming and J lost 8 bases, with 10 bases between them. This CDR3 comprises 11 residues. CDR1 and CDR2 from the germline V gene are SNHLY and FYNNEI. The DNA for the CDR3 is TGTGCCAGCAGAGACAGGTCCGGCTACACCTTC. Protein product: CASRDRSGYTF.

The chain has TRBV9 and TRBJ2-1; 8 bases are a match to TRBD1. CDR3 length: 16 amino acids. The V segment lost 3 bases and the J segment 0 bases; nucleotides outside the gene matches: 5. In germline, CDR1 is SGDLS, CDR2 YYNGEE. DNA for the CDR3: TGTGCCAGCAGCGCCCGGGACAGGAGCTCCTACAATGAGCAGTTCTTC. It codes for CASSARDRSSYNEQFF.

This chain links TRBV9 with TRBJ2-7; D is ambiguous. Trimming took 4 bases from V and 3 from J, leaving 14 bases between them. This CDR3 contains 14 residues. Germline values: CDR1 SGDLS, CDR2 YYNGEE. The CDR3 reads CASSPLLGFYEQYF. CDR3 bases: TGTGCCAGCAGCCCCCTCCTGGGTTTCTACGAGCAGTACTTC.

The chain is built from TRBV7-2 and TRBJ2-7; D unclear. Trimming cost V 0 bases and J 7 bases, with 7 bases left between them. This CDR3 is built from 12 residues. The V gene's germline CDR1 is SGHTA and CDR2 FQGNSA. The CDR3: CASSLALIEQYF. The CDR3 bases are TGTGCCAGCAGCTTAGCGCTGATAGAGCAGTACTTC.

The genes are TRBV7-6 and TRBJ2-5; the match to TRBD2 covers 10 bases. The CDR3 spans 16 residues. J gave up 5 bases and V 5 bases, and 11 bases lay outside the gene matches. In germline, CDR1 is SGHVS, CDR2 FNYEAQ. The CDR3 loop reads CASSVEPGLALETQYF. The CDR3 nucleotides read TGTGCCAGCAGCGTAGAACCGGGACTAGCGTTGGAGACCCAGTACTTC.

Here the CDR3 DNA reads TGTGCCAGCAGTCCGACGGCTAGCTATGGCTACACCTTC. Translation: CASSPTASYGYTF. The chain combines TRBV2 with TRBJ1-2; D is unresolved. The germline CDR1 and CDR2 sequences are SNHLY and FYNNEI. The CDR3 runs to 13 residues. Trimming removed 5 bases at V and 4 bases at J, with 11 bases between.

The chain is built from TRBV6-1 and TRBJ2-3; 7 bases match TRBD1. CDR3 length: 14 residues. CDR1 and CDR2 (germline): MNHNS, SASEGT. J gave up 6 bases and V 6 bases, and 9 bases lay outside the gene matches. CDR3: CASRTGFSGDTQYF. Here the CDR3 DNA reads TGTGCCAGCAGGACAGGGTTTTCAGGGGATACGCAGTATTTT.

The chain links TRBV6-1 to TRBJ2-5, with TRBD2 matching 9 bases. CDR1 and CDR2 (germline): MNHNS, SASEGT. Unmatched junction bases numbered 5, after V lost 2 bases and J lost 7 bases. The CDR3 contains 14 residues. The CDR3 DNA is TGTGCCAGCAGTGAACGTAGCGGGGGAGGGACCCAGTACTTC. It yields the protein CASSERSGGGTQYF.

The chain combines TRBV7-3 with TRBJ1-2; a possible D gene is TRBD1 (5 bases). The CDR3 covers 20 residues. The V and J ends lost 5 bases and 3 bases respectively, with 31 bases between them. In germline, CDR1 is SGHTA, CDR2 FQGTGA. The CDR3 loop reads CASSQTIHRSGSIAYYGYTF. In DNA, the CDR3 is TGTGCCAGCAGCCAAACAATCCATCGCTCAGGGTCCATTGCTTACTATGGCTACACCTTC.

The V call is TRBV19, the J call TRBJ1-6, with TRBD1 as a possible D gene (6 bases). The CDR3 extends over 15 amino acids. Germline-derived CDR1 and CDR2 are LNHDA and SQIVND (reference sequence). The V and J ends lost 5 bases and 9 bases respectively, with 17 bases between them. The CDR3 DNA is TGTGCCAGTAGTCCACAGGGCGCTAGTCTTTCACCCCTCCACTTT. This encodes CASSPQGASLSPLHF.

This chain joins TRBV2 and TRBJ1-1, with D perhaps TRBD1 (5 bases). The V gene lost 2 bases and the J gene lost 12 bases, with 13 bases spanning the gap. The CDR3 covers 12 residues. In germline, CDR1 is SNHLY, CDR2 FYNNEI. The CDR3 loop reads CASSEFFGGTFF. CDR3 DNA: TGTGCCAGCAGTGAATTCTTTGGGGGTACTTTCTTT. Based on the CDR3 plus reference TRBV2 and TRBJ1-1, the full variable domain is EPEVTQTPSHQVTQMGQEVILRCVPISNHLYFYWYRQILGQKVEFLVSFYNNEISEKSEIFDDQFSVERPDGSNFTLKIRSTKLEDSAMYFCASSEFFGGTFFGQGTRLTVV.

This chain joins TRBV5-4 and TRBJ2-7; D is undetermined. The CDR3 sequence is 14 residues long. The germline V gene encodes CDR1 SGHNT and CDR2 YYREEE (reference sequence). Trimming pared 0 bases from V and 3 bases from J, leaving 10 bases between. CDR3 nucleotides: TGTGCCAGCAGCTTGGCCCCCAGATTCTACGAGCAGTACTTC. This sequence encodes CASSLAPRFYEQYF. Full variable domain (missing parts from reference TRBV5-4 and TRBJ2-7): ETGVTQSPTHLIKTRGQQVTLRCSSQSGHNTVSWYQQALGQGPQFIFQYYREEENGRGNFPPRFSGLQFPNYSSELNVNALELDDSALYLCASSLAPRFYEQYFGPGTRLTVT.

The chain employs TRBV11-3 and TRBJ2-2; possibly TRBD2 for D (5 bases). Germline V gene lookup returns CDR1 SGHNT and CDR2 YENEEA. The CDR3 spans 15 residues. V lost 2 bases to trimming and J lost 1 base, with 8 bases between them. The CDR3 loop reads CASSLRGRNTGELFF. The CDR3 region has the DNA TGTGCCAGCAGCTTACGAGGGAGGAACACCGGGGAGCTGTTTTTT.

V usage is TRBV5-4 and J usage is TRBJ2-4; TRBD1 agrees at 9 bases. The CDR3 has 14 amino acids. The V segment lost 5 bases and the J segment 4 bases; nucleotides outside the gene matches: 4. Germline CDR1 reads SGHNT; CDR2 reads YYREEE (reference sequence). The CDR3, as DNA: TGTGCCAGCAGGCCAGACAGGGGGAAAAACATTCAGTACTTC. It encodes CASRPDRGKNIQYF.

The CDR3 spells CASSQMTGVGQETQYF. As DNA, the CDR3 is TGTGCCAGCAGCCAGATGACCGGGGTTGGCCAAGAGACCCAGTACTTC. V usage is TRBV9 and J usage is TRBJ2-5, with D perhaps TRBD2 (5 bases). CDR1 is SGDLS and CDR2 is YYNGEE in the germline V gene. This CDR3 contains 16 residues. The germline V and J ends were trimmed by 4 bases and 1 base, with 17 bases remaining between them.

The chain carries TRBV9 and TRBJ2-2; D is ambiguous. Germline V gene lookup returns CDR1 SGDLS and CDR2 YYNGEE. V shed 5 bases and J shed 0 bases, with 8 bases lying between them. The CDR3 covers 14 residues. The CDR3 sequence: CASSGRPNTGELFF. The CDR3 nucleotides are TGTGCCAGCAGTGGAAGACCGAACACCGGGGAGCTGTTTTTT.

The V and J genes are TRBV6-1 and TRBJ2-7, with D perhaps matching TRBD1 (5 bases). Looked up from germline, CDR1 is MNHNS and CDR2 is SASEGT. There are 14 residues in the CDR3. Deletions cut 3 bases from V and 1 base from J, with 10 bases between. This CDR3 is CASSDSDKSYEQYF. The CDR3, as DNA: TGTGCCAGCAGTGACTCGGACAAGTCCTACGAGCAGTACTTC.

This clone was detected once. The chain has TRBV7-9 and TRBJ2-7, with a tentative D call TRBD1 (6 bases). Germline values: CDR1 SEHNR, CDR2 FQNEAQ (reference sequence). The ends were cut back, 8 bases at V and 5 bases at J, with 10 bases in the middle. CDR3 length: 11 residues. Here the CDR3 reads CASREGDEQYF. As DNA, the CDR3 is TGTGCCAGCCGAGAGGGGGACGAGCAGTACTTC.

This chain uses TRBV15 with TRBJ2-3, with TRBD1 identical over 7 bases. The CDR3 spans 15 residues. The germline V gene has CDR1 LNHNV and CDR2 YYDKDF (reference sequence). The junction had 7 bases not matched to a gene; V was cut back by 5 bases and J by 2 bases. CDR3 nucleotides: TGTGCCACCAGCCCGACAGGGTATACCACAGATACGCAGTATTTT. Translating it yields CATSPTGYTTDTQYF.

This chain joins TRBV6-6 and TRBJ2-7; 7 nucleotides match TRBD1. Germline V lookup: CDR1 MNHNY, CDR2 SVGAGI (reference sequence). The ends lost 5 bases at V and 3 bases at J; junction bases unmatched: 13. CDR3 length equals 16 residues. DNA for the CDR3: TGTGCCAGCAGTACAGGACAGGCGTCCTTCATCTACGAGCAGTACTTC. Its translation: CASSTGQASFIYEQYF.

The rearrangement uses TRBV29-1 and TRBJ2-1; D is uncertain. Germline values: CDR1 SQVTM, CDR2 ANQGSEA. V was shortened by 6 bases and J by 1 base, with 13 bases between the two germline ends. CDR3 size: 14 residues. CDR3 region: CSVLPLNSYNEQFF. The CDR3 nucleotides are TGCAGCGTCCTTCCTCTCAATTCCTACAATGAGCAGTTCTTC.

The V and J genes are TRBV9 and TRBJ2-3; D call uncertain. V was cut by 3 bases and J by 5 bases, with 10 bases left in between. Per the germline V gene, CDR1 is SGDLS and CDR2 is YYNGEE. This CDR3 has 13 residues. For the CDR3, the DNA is TGTGCCAGCAGCGCCCTCTTCGGAGATACGCAGTATTTT. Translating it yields CASSALFGDTQYF.